This TCR beta chain was retrieved from a study of blood T cell repertoires in COVID-19. After removal of 2 bases from V and 6 bases from J, the junction contained 6 bases not matched to a gene. The CDR3 loop spans 15 amino acids. The germline CDR1 and CDR2 sequences are KGHSH and LQKENI. The assay was immunoSEQ multiplex PCR, and TCRdb's table has in-frame clones only and misses some. The sample consists of about 51,000 clones, 85% to 95% of them appearing once. The sequence was obtained from a man aged 45 to 65 with acute or convalescent COVID-19. Sequencing was done on a sample of peripheral blood. The V call is TRBV18, the J call TRBJ2-2, with 7 bases lining up with TRBD2. CDR3 sequence: CASSPSGVSSGELFF. CDR3 bases: TGTGCCAGCTCACCAAGCGGGGTTTCGTCCGGGGAGCTGTTTTTT.